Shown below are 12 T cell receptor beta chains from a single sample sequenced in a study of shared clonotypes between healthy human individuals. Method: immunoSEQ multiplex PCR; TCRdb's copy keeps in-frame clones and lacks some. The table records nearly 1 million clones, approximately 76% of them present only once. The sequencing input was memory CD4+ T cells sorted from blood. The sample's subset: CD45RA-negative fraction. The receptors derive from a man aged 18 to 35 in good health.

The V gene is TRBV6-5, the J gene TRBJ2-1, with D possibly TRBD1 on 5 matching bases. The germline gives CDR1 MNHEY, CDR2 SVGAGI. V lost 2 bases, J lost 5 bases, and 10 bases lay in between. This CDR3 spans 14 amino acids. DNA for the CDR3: TGTGCCAGCAGTTACGGCAGGGCTGACAATGAGCAGTTCTTC. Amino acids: CASSYGRADNEQFF.

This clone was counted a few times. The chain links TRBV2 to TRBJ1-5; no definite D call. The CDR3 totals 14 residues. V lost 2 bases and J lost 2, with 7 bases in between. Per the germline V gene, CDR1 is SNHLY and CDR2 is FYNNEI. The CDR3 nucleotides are TGTGCCAGCAGTGAACAGGTCGGCAATCAGCCCCAGCATTTT. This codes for CASSEQVGNQPQHF.

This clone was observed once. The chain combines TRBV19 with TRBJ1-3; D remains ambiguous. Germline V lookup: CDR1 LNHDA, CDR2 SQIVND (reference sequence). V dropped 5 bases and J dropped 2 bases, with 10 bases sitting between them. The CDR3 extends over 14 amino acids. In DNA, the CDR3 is TGTGCCAGTAGTTACGGGCCAGCTGGAAACACCATATATTTT. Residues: CASSYGPAGNTIYF.

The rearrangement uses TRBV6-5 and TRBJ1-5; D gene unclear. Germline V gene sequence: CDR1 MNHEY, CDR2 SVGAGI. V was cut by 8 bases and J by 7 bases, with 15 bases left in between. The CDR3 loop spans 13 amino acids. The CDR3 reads CASSPGREQPQHF. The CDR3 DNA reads TGTGCCAGCTCCCCCGGGCGGGAACAGCCCCAGCATTTT.

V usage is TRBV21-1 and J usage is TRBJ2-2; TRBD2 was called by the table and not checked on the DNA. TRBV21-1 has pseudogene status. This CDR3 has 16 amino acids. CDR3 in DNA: TGTGCCAGCAGCAAAGTGGTAGCTTCTCACACCGGGGAGCTGTTTTTT. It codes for CASSKVVASHTGELFF.

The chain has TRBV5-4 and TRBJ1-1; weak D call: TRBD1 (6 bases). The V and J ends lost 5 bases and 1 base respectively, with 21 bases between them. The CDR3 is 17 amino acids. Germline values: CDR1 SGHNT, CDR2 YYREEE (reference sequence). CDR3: CASSNQGKGRGNTEAFF. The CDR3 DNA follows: TGTGCCAGCAGTAATCAGGGGAAAGGTAGGGGGAACACTGAAGCTTTCTTT.

For the CDR3, the DNA is TGTGCCAGCACCCGGGACAGGGGCGTTTCTGAAGCTTTCTTT. Translated, it gives CASTRDRGVSEAFF. This chain joins TRBV2 and TRBJ1-1; the match to TRBD1 covers 10 bases. The junction had 8 bases not matched to a gene; V was cut back by 7 bases and J by 6 bases. Germline assignment: CDR1 SNHLY and CDR2 FYNNEI. The CDR3 runs 14 residues.

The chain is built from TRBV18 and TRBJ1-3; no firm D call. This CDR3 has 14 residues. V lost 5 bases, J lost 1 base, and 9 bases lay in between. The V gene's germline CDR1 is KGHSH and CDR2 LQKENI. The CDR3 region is CASSSTDSGNTIYF. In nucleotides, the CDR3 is TGTGCCAGCTCATCAACGGATTCTGGAAACACCATATATTTT.

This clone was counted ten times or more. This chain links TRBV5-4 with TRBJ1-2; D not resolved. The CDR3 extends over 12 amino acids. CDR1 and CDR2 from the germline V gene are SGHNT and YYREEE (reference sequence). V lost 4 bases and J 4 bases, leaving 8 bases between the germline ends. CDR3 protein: CASSRSFYGYTF. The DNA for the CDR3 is TGTGCCAGCAGCCGTTCCTTCTATGGCTACACCTTC.

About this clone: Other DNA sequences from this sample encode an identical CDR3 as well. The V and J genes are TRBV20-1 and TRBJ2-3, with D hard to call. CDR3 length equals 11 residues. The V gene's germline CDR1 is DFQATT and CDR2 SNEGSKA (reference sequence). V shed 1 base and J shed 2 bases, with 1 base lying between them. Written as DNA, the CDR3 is TGCAGTGCTAGAGCCACAGATACGCAGTATTTT. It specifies CSARATDTQYF.

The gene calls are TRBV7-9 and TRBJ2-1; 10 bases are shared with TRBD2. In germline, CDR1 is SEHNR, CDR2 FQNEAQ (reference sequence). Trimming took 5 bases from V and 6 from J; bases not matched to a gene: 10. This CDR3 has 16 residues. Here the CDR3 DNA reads TGTGCCAGCAGCCAACCGTTGGGACTAGCGTCCAATGAGCAGTTCTTC. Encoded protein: CASSQPLGLASNEQFF.

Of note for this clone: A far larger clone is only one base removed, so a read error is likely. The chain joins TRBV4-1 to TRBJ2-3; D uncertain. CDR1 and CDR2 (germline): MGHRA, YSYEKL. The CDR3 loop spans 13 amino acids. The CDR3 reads CASSQRFTDRQYF. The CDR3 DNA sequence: TGCGCCAGCAGCCAACGCTTCACAGATAGGCAGTATTTT.